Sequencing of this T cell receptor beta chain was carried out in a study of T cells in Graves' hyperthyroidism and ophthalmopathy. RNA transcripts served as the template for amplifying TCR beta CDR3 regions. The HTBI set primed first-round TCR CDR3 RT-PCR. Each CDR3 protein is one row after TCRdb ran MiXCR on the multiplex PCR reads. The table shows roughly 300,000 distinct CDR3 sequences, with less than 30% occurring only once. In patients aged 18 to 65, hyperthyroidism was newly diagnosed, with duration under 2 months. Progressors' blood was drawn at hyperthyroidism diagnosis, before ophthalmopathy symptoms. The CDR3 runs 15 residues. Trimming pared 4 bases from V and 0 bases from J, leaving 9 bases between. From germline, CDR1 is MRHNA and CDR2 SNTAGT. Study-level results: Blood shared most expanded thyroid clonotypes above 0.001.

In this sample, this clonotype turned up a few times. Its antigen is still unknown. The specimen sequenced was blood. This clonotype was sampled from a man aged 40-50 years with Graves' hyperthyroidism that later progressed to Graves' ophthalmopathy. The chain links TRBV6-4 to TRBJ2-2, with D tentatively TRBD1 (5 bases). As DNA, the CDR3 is TGTGCCAGCAGTGTATCGACAGCGAACACCGGGGAGCTGTTTTTT. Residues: CASSVSTANTGELFF.